This TCR beta chain is from a study of control samples from healthy donors and cancer patients. The method was immunoSEQ multiplex PCR; TCRdb's version includes in-frame clones alone and lacks a portion of them. The data contain under 300,000 clones, around 79% of them singletons. Per the germline V gene, CDR1 is ENHRY and CDR2 is SYGVKD. This CDR3 comprises 13 residues. Trimming shortened V by 4 bases and J by 1 base, and 4 bases separated the two germline ends. This sequence originates from a woman aged 60-70 years with lung cancer. The rearrangement links TRBV10-3 to TRBJ2-2, with D unclear. The sample comprised PBMCs. For the CDR3, the DNA is TGTGCCATCAGTGTTAAGAACACCGGGGAGCTGTTTTTT. This codes for CAISVKNTGELFF.